This T cell receptor beta chain appears in the sequencing data of a study of cytomegalovirus exposure and HLA in healthy donors. Findings and limits, study-wide: DRB1 showed the most TCR associations and HLA-C the fewest in a later analysis, as rates varied by HLA locus. Analyzed later, most CMV-associated TCR beta chains appeared HLA-restricted.

Notes on this clone: The target antigen is unknown.

PCR amplification relied on 60 Vbeta primers (plus 13 Jbeta primers). TCRdb keeps only in-frame clones here, not all; method: immunoSEQ multiplex PCR. The sample lists about 180,000 clones, around 72% occurring once. CDR1 is KGHSH, CDR2 LQKENI, per germline. CDR3 length: 13 residues. Trimming took 3 bases from V and 4 from J, leaving 7 bases between them. The genes are TRBV18 and TRBJ1-3, with no clear D. This TCR was recovered from a female donor in good health and CMV-seronegative. The specimen was PBMCs. The CDR3 sequence: CASSPRTGNTIYF. The CDR3, as DNA: TGTGCCAGCTCACCCAGAACGGGAAACACCATATATTTT.